This T cell receptor (beta chain) was identified in a study of molecular identifiers for immune sequencing clone quantification (dated by TCRdb to the late 2010s). Regarding the research as a whole: For a replicate experiment, the RNA from either 20,000 or 100,000 naive CD8 T cells was divided into five aliquots, and four of those aliquots went on to sequencing. This methods study used CD8 T cells to benchmark TCR RNA copy counting and molecular-identifier clustering-based TCR repertoire sequencing (MIDCIRS).

This clonotype was recorded a few times. Its antigen remains unidentified. The sample holds no much larger clone one base away, and base qualities are not on file. What the study reported, not specific to this receptor: The sizes of highly expanded clones could end up underestimated when identical TCR molecules share a barcode. Naive libraries contained spiked-in Jurkat TCR RNA (approximately ten copies' worth), which is not part of the donor repertoire. Modeling indicated about 3 TCR RNA copies recovered per cell, compared with about 9.4 by digital PCR, which implies a capture efficiency of approximately 30%. When barcode sub-clustering was left out, chimeric consensus sequences inflated TCR diversity, with chimeras reaching as high as 47%. In CMV-specific effector cells, clones with more than 20 RNA copies contained over 99% of molecules, whereas in naive cells such clones contained under 1% of molecules. Spiked-in Jurkat TCR RNA equivalent to a single cell was reported to be detectable even among one million naive CD8 T cells.

Naive CD8 T cell libraries were made from about 20,000 to 1,000,000 sorted cells using 10%, 30% or 50% of purified RNA. On a BD FACSAria II, naive CD8 T cells were FACS-sorted as CD8+CD4-CCR7+CD45RA+ and collected into RLT Plus buffer. Around 11 TCR copies' worth of Jurkat RNA were spiked into 20,000-1,000,000 naive CD8 T cell samples to test detection sensitivity. CD8 T cells were enriched with RosetteSep CD8+ T Cell Enrichment Cocktail and Ficoll-Paque, followed by ACK red cell lysis. The library was built by means of PCR. The sequencer was an Illumina HiSeq 4000. Bulk TCR libraries were made following a previously described method, with the TCR primers given in Table S5. The Qiagen AllPrep DNA/RNA kit was used to purify total RNA. Before analysis, reads from multiple sequencing runs of one library were combined. Turning to the authors' computational methods: Reads were retained only if an exact TCR constant sequence was present, and the retained reads were trimmed to 150 nt and grouped according to their 12-nt molecular barcodes. Within each barcode group, reads were sub-clustered at a 15% Levenshtein threshold, and quality-weighted consensus sequences were built per RNA molecule. Non-functional sequences were filtered out, along with any lower-count sequence sitting one edit away from another sequence. Based on a fit of two negative binomial distributions, barcode sub-clusters having less than 20% of the maximum read count were discarded. TCRdb redid the processing of the public reads, applying fastp at Q25 and MiXCR, and retained in-frame beta chains. Duplicate CDR3 protein sequences are folded into a single record with the most common DNA and genes. Clone size and V and J calls follow TCRdb, not the original study. The sample table records 460,000 or so distinct CDR3 sequences; about 20% of these occur just once. More than 0.8% of the sample lies in the top ten.

The receptor was isolated from a human donor in good health. Some libraries in this study had Jurkat cell RNA spiked in. Specimen: naive CD8+ T cells from blood, with Jurkat cell RNA spiked in. The meaning of the sample's cell subset or site label: FACS-sorted CD8+CD4-CCR7+CD45RA+ naive T cells.

The CDR3 here reads CASSLGLAGARYEQYF. The DNA sequence reads TGTGCCAGCAGCTTGGGACTAGCGGGAGCTCGGTACGAGCAGTACTTC. Recombination linked TRBV5-6 to TRBJ2-7; TRBD2 lines up with 12 middle nucleotides. Trimming leaves V shorter by 0 bases and J shorter by 4 bases, with the junction holding 5 bases beyond the gene matches. Spanning cysteine to phenylalanine, the CDR3 consists of 16 amino acids. Only the CDR3 part of the read is kept: 48 bases, read in frame from the first base. Via the germline V gene, CDR1 is SGHDT and CDR2 YYEEEE.